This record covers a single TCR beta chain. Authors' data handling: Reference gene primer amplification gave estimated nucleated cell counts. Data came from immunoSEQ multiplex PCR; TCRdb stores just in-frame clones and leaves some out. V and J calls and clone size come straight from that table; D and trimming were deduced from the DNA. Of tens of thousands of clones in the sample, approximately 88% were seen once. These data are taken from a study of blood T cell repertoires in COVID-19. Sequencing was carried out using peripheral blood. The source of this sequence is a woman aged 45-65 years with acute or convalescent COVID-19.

Here the CDR3 reads CASSLALTGFTEAFF. The CDR3 nucleotides are TGTGCCAGCAGCTTAGCATTGACAGGATTCACTGAAGCTTTCTTT. This rearrangement joins TRBV7-9 to TRBJ1-1, with D perhaps TRBD1 (6 bases). V dropped 0 bases and J dropped 4 bases, with 12 bases sitting between them. The CDR3 is made up of 15 amino acids. Germline values: CDR1 SEHNR, CDR2 FQNEAQ (reference sequence).